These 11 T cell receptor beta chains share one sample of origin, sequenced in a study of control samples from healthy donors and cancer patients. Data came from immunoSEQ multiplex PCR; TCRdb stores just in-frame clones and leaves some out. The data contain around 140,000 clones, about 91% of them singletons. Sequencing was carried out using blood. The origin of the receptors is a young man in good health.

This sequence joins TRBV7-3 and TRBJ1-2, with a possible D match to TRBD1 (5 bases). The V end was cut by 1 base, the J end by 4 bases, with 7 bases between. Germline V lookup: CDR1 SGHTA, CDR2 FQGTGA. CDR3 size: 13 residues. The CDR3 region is CASSLMGGYGYTF. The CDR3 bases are TGTGCCAGCAGCTTAATGGGGGGCTATGGCTACACCTTC.

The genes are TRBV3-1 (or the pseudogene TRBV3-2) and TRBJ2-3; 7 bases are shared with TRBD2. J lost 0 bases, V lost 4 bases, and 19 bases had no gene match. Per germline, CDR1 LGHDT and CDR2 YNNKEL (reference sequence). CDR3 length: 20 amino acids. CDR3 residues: CASSPKLARPGLDSTDTQYF. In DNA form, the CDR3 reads TGTGCCAGCAGCCCCAAACTAGCGCGTCCAGGGCTCGATAGCACAGATACGCAGTATTTT.

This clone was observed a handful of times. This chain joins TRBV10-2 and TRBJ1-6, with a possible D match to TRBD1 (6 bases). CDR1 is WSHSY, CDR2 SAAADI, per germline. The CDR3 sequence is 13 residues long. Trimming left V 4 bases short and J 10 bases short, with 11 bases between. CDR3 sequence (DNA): TGCGCCAGCAGTGGAGGGGGTCGATCACCCCTCCACTTT. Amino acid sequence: CASSGGGRSPLHF.

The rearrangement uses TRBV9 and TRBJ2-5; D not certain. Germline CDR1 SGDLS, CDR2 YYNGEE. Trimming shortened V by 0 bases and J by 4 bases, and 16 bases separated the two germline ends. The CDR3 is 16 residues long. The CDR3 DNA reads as TGTGCCAGCAGCGTAGATGGTCCAGGAGTGCGAGAGACCCAGTACTTC. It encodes CASSVDGPGVRETQYF.

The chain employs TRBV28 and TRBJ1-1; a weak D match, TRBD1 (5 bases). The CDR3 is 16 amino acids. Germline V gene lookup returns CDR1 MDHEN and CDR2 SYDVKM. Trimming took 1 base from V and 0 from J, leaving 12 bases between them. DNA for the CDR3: TGTGCCAGCAGTTTATCGGGGCGGGGGGTGAACACTGAAGCTTTCTTT. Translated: CASSLSGRGVNTEAFF.

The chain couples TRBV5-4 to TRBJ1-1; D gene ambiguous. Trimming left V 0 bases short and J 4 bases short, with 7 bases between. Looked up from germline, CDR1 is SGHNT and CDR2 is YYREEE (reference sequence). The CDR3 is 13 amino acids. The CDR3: CASSLDGFTEAFF. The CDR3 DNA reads TGTGCCAGCAGCTTGGATGGTTTCACTGAAGCTTTCTTT.

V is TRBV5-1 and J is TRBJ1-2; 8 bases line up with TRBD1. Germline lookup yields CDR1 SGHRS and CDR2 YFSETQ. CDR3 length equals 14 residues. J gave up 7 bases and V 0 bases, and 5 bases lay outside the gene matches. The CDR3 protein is CASSLEGQASGYTF. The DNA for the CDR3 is TGCGCCAGCAGCTTGGAGGGACAGGCAAGTGGCTACACCTTC.

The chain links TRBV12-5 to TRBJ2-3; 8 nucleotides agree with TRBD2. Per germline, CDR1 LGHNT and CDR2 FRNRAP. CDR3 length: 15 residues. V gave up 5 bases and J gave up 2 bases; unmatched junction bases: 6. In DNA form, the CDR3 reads TGTGCTAGTGGTCCATTAGCGGGGACCACAGATACGCAGTATTTT. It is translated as CASGPLAGTTDTQYF.

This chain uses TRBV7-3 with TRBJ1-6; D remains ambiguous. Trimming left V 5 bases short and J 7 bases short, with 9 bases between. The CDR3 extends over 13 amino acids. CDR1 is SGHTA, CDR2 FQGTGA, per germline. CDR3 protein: CASSPQLNSPLHF. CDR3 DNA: TGTGCCAGCAGCCCCCAGCTAAATTCACCCCTCCACTTT.

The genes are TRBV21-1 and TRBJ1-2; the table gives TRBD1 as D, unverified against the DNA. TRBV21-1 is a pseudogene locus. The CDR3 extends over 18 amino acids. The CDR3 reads CASSKTGPRDRGLEGYTF. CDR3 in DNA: TGTGCCAGCAGCAAAACCGGGCCCAGGGACAGGGGGCTAGAGGGCTACACCTTC.

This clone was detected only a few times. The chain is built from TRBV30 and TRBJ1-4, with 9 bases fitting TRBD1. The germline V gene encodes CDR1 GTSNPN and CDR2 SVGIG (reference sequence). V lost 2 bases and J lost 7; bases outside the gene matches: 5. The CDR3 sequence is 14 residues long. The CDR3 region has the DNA TGTGCCTGGAGTATGGGACAGGGACCTGAAAAACTGTTTTTT. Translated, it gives CAWSMGQGPEKLFF.